The sample holds many counts of the clone carrying this T cell receptor beta chain. Its antigen is unidentified. The record originates from a study of T cell repertoires in cytomegalovirus infection. This CDR3 is 12 amino acids long. Trimming pared 0 bases from V and 8 bases from J, leaving 7 bases between. CDR1 and CDR2 (germline): SGHTA, FQGNSA. TCRdb reanalysed the reads using MiXCR and keeps one entry per CDR3 protein. This table holds tens of thousands of distinct CDR3 sequences, 20% to 30% found once. This rearrangement joins TRBV7-2 to TRBJ1-2; D is possibly TRBD1 (5 bases). The source of this sequence is a human donor in good health (CMV status not recorded). Some clones in this sample may be carry-over from other donors' samples. The sample in question was CD8+ T cells from cultured PBMCs, obtained from culture after CMV antigen stimulation. CDR3 amino acids: CASSLAQGGYTF. Written as DNA, the CDR3 is TGTGCCAGCAGCTTAGCGCAGGGAGGCTACACCTTC.